Following are 10 T cell receptor beta chains from one sample sequenced in a study of blood T cells in healthy people across ages. Primers used in a second PCR of about 7 to 11 cycles were a sample-barcoded 5' primer and a J-beta primer mix. Each CDR3 protein is one row after TCRdb ran MiXCR on the 5' RACE reads. The table lists around 800,000 distinct CDR3 sequences, under 30% of them singletons. This sample was also put to use in a study of T cells of mothers and their children.

Sequencing was performed on blood. Receptor source: a boy under 18 in good health.

This rearrangement joins TRBV27 to TRBJ2-5; 7 bases map to TRBD2. With 7 bases clipped from V and 7 bases from J, the junction kept 15 bases outside the gene matches. The CDR3 totals 15 residues. Germline V gene sequence: CDR1 MNHEY, CDR2 SMNVEV (reference sequence). The CDR3 DNA reads TGTGCCAGCACTCGGGAGGCAGGCAGTATGGGGACCCAGTACTTC. The encoded protein is CASTREAGSMGTQYF.

Many counts were recorded for this clonotype. The gene calls are TRBV2 and TRBJ1-6; D gene uncertain. This CDR3 spans 14 amino acids. V was cut by 6 bases and J by 5 bases, with 11 bases left in between. Germline V gives CDR1 SNHLY, CDR2 FYNNEI. The CDR3 DNA reads TGTGCCAGCAGATGGGGATGGGATAATTCACCCCTCCACTTT. Translation: CASRWGWDNSPLHF.

The chain is built from TRBV19 and TRBJ2-5, with 7 bases aligning to TRBD1. The CDR3 consists of 15 residues. Per the germline V gene, CDR1 is LNHDA and CDR2 is SQIVND (reference sequence). Trimming at V came to 4 bases and at J to 6 bases, leaving 11 bases not matched to a gene. The CDR3 bases are TGTGCCAGTAGTACGACAGGGCGAATGGGAAAGACCCAGTACTTC. Translated, it gives CASSTTGRMGKTQYF.

This clonotype was recorded a few times. The chain uses TRBV5-1 and TRBJ2-7, with 7 nucleotides matching TRBD1. Losses at the gene ends were 3 bases for V and 0 bases for J; bases not matched to a gene: 6. The CDR3 extends over 15 amino acids. The germline CDR1 and CDR2 sequences are SGHRS and YFSETQ. The DNA for the CDR3 is TGCGCCAGCAGCTCCCTCAGGGGGAGCTCCTACGAGCAGTACTTC. It specifies CASSSLRGSSYEQYF.

The sample holds many counts of this clonotype. The chain couples TRBV5-1 to TRBJ2-3, with 7 bases fitting TRBD2. Losses at the gene ends were 4 bases for V and 6 bases for J; bases not matched to a gene: 11. Germline V gives CDR1 SGHRS, CDR2 YFSETQ. There are 15 residues in the CDR3. DNA for the CDR3: TGCGCCAGCAGCCTGGAAGGGCAGGGAGGGGATACGCAGTATTTT. Translating gives CASSLEGQGGDTQYF.

This clonotype has more than one count but fewer than ten. The CDR3 region is CSASPYSLGQFF. In DNA, the CDR3 is TGCAGTGCTAGTCCTTACAGTCTCGGGCAGTTCTTC. The chain carries TRBV20-1 and TRBJ2-1; no reliable D call. Trimming shortened V by 3 bases and J by 12 bases, and 15 bases separated the two germline ends. CDR3 size: 12 residues. The germline V gene has CDR1 DFQATT and CDR2 SNEGSKA (reference sequence).

The chain joins TRBV4-1 to TRBJ2-5; D may match TRBD1 or TRBD2 (5 bases each). The V end was cut by 4 bases, the J end by 4 bases, with 16 bases between. In germline, CDR1 is MGHRA, CDR2 YSYEKL. This CDR3 spans 15 amino acids. The DNA of the CDR3 is TGCGCCAGCAGCCTTTCGGGACGGGGATTAGAGACCCAGTACTTC. It specifies CASSLSGRGLETQYF.

The table lists this clonotype with a few counts. The chain couples TRBV4-1 to TRBJ2-4; TRBD1 might be the D (6 bases). Germline loops: CDR1 MGHRA, CDR2 YSYEKL. The length of the CDR3 is 14 residues. With 4 bases removed from V and 7 bases from J, the gap between germline ends came to 14 bases. CDR3 sequence reads: CASSLMGTSNIQYF. DNA of the CDR3: TGCGCCAGCAGCCTTATGGGGACAAGTAACATTCAGTACTTC.

The V and J genes are TRBV4-1 and TRBJ2-5; weak D call: TRBD1 (5 bases). Looked up from germline, CDR1 is MGHRA and CDR2 is YSYEKL. CDR3 length equals 15 residues. V lost 1 base and J 0 bases, leaving 9 bases between the germline ends. The CDR3 nucleotides read TGCGCCAGCAGCCAAGTCGCAGGGTACCAAGAGACCCAGTACTTC. It specifies CASSQVAGYQETQYF.

The V call is TRBV7-6, the J call TRBJ2-7, with D possibly being TRBD1 (6 bases). Looked up from germline, CDR1 is SGHVS and CDR2 is FNYEAQ. The CDR3 runs to 15 residues. V was cut by 1 base and J by 5 bases, with 15 bases left in between. This chain's CDR3 is CASSLGIGTPNEQYF. DNA for the CDR3: TGTGCCAGCAGCTTAGGTATCGGGACACCAAACGAGCAGTACTTC.